Listed below are T cell receptor beta chains from one sample, sequenced in a study of cytomegalovirus exposure and HLA in healthy donors. Measured with immunoSEQ multiplex PCR; TCRdb has only the in-frame clones, and not every one. The data hold roughly 100,000 clones, with about 95% observed a single time. Specimen: PBMCs. Source of these receptors: a woman between 18 and 29 years old in good health and CMV-seronegative. Both conserved end residues are part of each CDR3. Each record gives: D gene, J gene, clone size, V gene, CDR3 protein, CDR3 DNA. D genes are given only for firm matches. Clone size appears in some rows only: once, few, many, or a class for an expanded clone.

TRBD1 TRBJ2-1 . TRBV4-1 CASSRGQVHNEQFF TGCGCCAGCAGCCGAGGACAGGTCCACAATGAGCAGTTCTTC
. TRBJ2-1 . TRBV27 CASSFTGQGKFF TGTGCCAGCAGTTTCACCGGGCAGGGGAAGTTCTTC
. TRBJ1-2 . TRBV6-6 CASRGGGSNYGYTF TGTGCCAGCAGGGGTGGGGGGTCTAACTATGGCTACACCTTC
. TRBJ2-1 few TRBV18 CASSPPNYQGGNEQFF TGTGCCAGCTCACCACCAAACTATCAGGGGGGTAATGAGCAGTTCTTC
. TRBJ2-7 . TRBV4-1 CASSQAQGPGEQYF TGCGCCAGCAGCCAAGCTCAGGGGCCGGGCGAGCAGTACTTC
TRBD1 TRBJ1-4 . TRBV10-3 CAIRLDRGSLVANEKLFF TGTGCCATCAGACTCGACAGGGGCTCTCTCGTAGCTAATGAAAAACTGTTTTTT
TRBD1 TRBJ2-1 . TRBV28 CASSTRQGDLVEQFF TGTGCCAGCAGTACCAGACAGGGTGATTTGGTTGAGCAGTTCTTC
TRBD1 TRBJ1-1 . TRBV7-2 CASSKQGDTEAFF TGTGCCAGCAGCAAACAGGGGGACACTGAAGCTTTCTTT
TRBD1 TRBJ1-5 . TRBV11-1 CASSPGTANQPQHF TGTGCCAGCAGCCCGGGGACAGCTAATCAGCCCCAGCATTTT
TRBD1 TRBJ2-5 . TRBV5-6 CASSDLRTGVQETQYF TGTGCCAGCAGCGACCTGAGGACAGGGGTCCAAGAGACCCAGTACTTC
TRBD1 TRBJ1-1 . TRBV5-4 CASSTDRGANTEAFF TGTGCCAGCAGCACCGACAGGGGCGCTAACACTGAAGCTTTCTTT